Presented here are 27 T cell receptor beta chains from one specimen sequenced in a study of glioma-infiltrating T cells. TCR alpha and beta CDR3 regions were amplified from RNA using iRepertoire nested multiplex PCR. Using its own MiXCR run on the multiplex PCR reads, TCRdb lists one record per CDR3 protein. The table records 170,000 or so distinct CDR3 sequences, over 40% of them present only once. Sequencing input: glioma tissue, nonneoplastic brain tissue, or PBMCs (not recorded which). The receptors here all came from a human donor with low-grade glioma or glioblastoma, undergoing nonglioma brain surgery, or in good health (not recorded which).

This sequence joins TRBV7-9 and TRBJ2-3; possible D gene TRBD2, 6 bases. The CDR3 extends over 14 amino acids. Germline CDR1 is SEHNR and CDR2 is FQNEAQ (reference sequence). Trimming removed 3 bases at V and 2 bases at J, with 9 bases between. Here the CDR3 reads CASSFAGPTDTQYF. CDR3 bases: TGTGCCAGCAGCTTCGCGGGACCCACAGATACGCAGTATTTT. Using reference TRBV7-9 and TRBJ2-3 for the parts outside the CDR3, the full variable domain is DTGVSQNPRHKITKRGQNVTFRCDPISEHNRLYWYRQTLGQGPEFLTYFQNEAQLEKSRLLSDRFSAERPKGSFSTLEIQRTEQGDSAMYLCASSFAGPTDTQYFGPGTRLTVL.

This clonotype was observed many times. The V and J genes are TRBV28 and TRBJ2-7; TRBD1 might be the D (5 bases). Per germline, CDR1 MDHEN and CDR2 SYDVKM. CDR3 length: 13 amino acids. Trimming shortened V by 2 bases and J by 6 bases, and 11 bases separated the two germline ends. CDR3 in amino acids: CASSLQGVGEQYF. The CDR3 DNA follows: TGTGCCAGCAGTTTACAGGGTGTAGGCGAGCAGTACTTC.

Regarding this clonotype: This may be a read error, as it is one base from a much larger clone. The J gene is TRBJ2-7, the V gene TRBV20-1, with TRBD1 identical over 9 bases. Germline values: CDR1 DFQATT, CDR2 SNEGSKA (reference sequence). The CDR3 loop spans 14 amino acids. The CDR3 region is CSASGTGSSYERYF. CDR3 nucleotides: TGCAGTGCTTCCGGGACAGGGTCTTCCTACGAGCGGTACTTC.

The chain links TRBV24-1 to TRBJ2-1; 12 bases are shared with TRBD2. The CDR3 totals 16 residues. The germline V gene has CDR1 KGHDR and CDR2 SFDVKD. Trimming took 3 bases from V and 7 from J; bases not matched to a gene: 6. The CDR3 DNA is TGTGCCACCAGTGATCAGACTAGCGGGAGTGGAAATGAGCAGTTCTTC. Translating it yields CATSDQTSGSGNEQFF.

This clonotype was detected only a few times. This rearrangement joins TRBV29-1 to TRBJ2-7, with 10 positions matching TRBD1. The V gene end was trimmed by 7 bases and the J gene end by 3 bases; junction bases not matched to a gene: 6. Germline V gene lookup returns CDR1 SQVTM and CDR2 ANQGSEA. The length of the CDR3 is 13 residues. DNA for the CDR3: TGCAGCGCGTCGGACAGGGGGTACTACGAGCAGTACTTC. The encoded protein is CSASDRGYYEQYF.

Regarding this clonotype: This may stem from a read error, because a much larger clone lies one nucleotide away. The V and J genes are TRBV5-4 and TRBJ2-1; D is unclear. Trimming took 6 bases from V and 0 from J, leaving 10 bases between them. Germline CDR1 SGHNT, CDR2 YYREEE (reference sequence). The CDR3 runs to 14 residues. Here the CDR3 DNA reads TGTGCCAGCATCTTTCATAACTCCTACAATGAGCAGTTCTTC. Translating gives CASIFHNSYNEQFF.

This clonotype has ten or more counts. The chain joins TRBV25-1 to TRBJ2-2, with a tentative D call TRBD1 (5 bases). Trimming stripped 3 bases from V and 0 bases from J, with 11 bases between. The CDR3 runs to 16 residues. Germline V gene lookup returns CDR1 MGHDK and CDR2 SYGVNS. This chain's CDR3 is CASSDVRATNTGELFF. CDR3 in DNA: TGTGCCAGCAGTGACGTCAGGGCCACGAACACCGGGGAGCTGTTTTTT.

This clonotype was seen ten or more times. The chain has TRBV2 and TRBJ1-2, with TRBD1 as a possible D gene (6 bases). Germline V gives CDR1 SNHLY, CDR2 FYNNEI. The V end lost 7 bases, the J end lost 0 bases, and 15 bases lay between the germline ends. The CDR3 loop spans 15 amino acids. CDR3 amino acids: CASTRTVSPNYGYTF. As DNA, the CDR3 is TGTGCCAGCACCCGGACAGTCTCCCCTAACTATGGCTACACCTTC.

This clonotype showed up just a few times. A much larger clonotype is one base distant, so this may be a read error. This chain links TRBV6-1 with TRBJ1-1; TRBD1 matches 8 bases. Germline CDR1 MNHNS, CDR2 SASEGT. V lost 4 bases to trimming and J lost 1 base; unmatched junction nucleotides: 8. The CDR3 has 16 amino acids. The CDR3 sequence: CASSAGQGGGNTEAFF. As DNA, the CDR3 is TGTGCCAGCAGTGCCGGACAGGGAGGAGGGAACACTGAAGCTTTCTTT.

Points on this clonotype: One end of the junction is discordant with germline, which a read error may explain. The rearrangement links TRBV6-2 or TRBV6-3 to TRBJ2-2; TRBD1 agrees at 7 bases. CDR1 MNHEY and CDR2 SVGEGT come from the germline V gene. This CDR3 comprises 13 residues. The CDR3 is CAVLGQNAGELSF. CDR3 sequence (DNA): TGTGCCGTTCTGGGACAGAACGCCGGGGAGCTGTCTTTT.

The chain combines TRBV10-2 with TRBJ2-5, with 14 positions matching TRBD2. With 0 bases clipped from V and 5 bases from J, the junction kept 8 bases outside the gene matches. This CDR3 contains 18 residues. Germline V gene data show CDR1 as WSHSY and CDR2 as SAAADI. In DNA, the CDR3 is TGCGCCAGCAGTGAGTCCCTACCGGGACTAGCGGGAGATGAGACCCAGTACTTC. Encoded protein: CASSESLPGLAGDETQYF.

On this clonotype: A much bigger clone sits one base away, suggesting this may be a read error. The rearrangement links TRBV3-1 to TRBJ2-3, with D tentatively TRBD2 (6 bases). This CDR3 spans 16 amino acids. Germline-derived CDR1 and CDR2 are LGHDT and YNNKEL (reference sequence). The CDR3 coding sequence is TGTGCCAGCAGCCAAGAGGGGCGACTAGAGACAGATGCGCAGTATTTT. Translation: CASSQEGRLETDAQYF.

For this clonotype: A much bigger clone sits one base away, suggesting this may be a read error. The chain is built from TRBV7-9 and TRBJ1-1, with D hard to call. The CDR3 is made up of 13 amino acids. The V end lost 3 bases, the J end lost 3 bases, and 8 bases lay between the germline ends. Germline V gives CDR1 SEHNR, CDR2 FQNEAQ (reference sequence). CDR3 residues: CASSFGPYTEAFF. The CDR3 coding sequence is TGTGCCAGCAGCTTCGGGCCCTACACTGAAGCTTTCTTT.

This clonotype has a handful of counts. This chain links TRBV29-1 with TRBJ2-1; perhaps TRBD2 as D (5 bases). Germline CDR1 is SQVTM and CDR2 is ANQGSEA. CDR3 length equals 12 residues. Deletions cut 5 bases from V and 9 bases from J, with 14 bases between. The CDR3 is CSVSRRAGEQFF. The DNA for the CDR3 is TGCAGCGTTTCCAGAAGGGCGGGTGAGCAGTTCTTC.

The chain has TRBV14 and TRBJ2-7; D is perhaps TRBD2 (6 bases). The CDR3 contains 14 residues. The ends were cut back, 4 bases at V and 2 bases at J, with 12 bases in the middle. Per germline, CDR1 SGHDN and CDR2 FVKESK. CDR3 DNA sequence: TGTGCCAGCAGCCTCCTGGGAGGTACCTACGAGCAGTACTTC. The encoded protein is CASSLLGGTYEQYF.

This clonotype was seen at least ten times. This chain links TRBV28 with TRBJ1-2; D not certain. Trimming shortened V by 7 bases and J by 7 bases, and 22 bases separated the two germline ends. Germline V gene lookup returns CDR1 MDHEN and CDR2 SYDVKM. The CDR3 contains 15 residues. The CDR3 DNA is TGTGCCAGCAATCAAAAAGACCTCCCTACGGGTGGCTACACCTTC. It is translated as CASNQKDLPTGGYTF.

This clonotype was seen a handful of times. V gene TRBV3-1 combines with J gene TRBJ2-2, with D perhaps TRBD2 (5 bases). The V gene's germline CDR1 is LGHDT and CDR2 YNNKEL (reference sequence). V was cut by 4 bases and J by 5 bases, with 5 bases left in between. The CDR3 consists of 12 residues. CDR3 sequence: CASSRETGELFF. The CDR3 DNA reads TGTGCCAGCAGCCGGGAGACCGGGGAGCTGTTTTTT.

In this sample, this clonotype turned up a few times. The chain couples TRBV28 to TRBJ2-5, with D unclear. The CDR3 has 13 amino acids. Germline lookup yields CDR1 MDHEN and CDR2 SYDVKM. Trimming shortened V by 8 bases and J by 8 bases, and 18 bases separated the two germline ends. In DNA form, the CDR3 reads TGTGCCAGCGGCGTGGAGCCCGTACGTACCCAGTACTTC. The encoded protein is CASGVEPVRTQYF.

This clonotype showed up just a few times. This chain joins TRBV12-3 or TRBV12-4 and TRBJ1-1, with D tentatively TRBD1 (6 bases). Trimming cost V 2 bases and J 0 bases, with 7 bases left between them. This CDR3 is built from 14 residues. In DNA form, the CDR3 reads TGTGCCAGCAGTTTACACAGGGTGAACACTGAAGCTTTCTTT. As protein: CASSLHRVNTEAFF.

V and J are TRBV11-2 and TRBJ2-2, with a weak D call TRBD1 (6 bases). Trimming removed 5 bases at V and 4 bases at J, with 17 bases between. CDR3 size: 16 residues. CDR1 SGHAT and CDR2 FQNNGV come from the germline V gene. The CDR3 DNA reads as TGTGCCAGCAGCCGTAAACAGGGAATCGGCACCGGGGAGCTGTTTTTT. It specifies CASSRKQGIGTGELFF.

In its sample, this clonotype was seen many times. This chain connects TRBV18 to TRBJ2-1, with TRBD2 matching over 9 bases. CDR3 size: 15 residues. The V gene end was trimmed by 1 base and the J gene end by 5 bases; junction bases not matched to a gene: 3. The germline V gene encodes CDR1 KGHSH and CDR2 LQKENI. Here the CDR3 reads CASSPQASGNNEQFF. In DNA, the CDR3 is TGTGCCAGCTCACCACAGGCTAGCGGGAACAATGAGCAGTTCTTC.

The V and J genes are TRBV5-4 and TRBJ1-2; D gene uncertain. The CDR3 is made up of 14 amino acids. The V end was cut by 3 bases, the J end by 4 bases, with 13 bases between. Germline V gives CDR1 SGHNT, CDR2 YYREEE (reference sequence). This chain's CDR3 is CASSSRSPSYGYTF. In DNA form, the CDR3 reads TGTGCCAGCAGCTCGCGGTCTCCCAGCTATGGCTACACCTTC. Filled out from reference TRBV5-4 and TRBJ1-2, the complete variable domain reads ETGVTQSPTHLIKTRGQQVTLRCSSQSGHNTVSWYQQALGQGPQFIFQYYREEENGRGNFPPRFSGLQFPNYSSELNVNALELDDSALYLCASSSRSPSYGYTFGSGTRLTVV.

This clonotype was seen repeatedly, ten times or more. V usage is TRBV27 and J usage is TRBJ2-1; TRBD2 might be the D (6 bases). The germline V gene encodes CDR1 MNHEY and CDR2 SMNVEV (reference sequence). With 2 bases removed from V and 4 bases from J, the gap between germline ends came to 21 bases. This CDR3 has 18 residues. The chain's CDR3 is CASSLASGHLPYYNEQFF. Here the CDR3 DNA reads TGTGCCAGCAGTTTAGCCAGCGGGCACCTACCATATTACAATGAGCAGTTCTTC.

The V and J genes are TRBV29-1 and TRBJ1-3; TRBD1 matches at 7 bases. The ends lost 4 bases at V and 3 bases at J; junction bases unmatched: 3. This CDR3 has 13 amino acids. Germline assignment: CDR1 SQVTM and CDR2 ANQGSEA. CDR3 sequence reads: CSVVPGGGNTIYF. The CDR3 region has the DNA TGCAGCGTTGTCCCAGGGGGTGGAAACACCATATATTTT.

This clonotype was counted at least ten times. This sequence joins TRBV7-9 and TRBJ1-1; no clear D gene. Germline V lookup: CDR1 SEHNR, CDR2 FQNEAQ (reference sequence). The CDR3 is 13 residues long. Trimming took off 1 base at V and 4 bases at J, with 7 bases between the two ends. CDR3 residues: CASSLGLTTEAFF. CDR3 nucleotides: TGTGCCAGCAGCTTAGGACTCACCACTGAAGCTTTCTTT.

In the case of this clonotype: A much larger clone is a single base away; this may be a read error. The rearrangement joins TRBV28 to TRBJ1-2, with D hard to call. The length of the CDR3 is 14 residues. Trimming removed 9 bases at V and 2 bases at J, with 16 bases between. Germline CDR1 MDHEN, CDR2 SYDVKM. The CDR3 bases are TGTGCCAGGGCTGAGACCCAGTGGAACTATGGCTACACCTTC. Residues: CARAETQWNYGYTF.

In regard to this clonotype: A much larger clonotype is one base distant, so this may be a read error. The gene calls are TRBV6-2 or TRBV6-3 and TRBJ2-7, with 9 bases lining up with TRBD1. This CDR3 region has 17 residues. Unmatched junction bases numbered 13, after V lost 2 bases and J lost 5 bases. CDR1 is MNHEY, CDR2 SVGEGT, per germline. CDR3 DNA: TGTGCCAGCAGTTACCGTACTTTCGGGACAGGGCTAAACGAGCAGTACTTC. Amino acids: CASSYRTFGTGLNEQYF.